This TCR beta chain was profiled in a study of CXCR3-negative and CXCR3-positive naive CD8 T cells. About the research overall: There were approximately 140 million TRB reads altogether, and each library had about 1.5 +/- 0.3 million of them.

The CDR3 loop spans 12 amino acids. The study, taken as a whole, reports: The study inferred TCR strength from TRB CDR3 properties and found comparable surface CD5 between naive subsets. For naive cells, CXCR3-negative and CXCR3-positive subsets had similar TRBV-TRBJ usage; for memory cells, usage differed. For CXCR3-positive naive cells, TRB CDR3s were more hydrophobic than those of CXCR3-negative naive cells.

About this clonotype itself: Its target is not known.

UMI-labeled TRB cDNA libraries were prepared by 5' RACE. TCRdb re-analyzed the 5' RACE reads; it lists each CDR3 protein once, without DNA. This table holds 150,000 to 180,000 distinct CDR3 sequences. The chain employs TRBV12-3 or TRBV12-4 and TRBJ1-2. Sequencing used naive CXCR3+ CD8+ T cells from blood. Subset of the sample: CD45RO-CCR7+CD27+CD95- naive CD8+ T cells expressing CXCR3 (TNR3+). The clonotype comes from a human donor in good health. Some clones in this sample may be carry-over from other donors' samples. This chain's CDR3 is CASSLENYGYTF.